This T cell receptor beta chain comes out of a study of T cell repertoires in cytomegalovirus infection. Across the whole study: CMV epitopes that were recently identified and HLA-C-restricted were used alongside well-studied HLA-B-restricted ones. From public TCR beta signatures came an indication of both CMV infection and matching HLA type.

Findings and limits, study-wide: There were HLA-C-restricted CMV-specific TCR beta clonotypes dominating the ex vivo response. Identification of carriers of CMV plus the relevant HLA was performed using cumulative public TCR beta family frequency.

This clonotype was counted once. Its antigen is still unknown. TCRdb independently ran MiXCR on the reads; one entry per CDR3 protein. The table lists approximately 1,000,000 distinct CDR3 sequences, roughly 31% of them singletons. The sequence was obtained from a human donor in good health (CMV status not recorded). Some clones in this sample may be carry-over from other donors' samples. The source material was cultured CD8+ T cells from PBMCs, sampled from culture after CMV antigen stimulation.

CDR3 nucleotides: TGCGCCAGCTTCACAGGATCCTATGGCTACACCTTC. Translation: CASFTGSYGYTF. The V and J genes are TRBV10-2 and TRBJ1-2, with D tentatively TRBD1 (5 bases). Per the germline V gene, CDR1 is WSHSY and CDR2 is SAAADI. This CDR3 has 12 amino acids. Trimming took 8 bases from V and 4 from J, leaving 11 bases between them.